What follows are 14 T cell receptor beta chains derived from one specimen sequenced in a study of T cells after yellow fever vaccination. TCRdb used MiXCR to reprocess the 5' RACE reads, holding one entry per CDR3 protein. The sample shows about 580,000 distinct CDR3 sequences, about 15% of them seen only once. The material sequenced was PBMCs, taken more than 4 days after the first yellow fever vaccination. Source of these receptors: a man aged 18 to 30 who received the YFV17D yellow fever vaccine.

This clonotype was picked up a small number of times. The chain recombines TRBV7-9 with TRBJ2-5; the D gene is possibly TRBD1 (5 bases). V dropped 4 bases and J dropped 4 bases, with 13 bases sitting between them. This CDR3 is 14 amino acids long. Germline CDR1 and CDR2: SEHNR and FQNEAQ (reference sequence). The CDR3: CASSSNSGAETQYF. CDR3 in DNA: TGTGCCAGCAGCTCTAACAGTGGGGCAGAGACCCAGTACTTC.

This chain joins TRBV7-6 and TRBJ2-1, with TRBD1 matching over 7 bases. Trimming removed 1 base from V and 7 bases from J; junction bases left unmatched: 10. The CDR3 spans 16 residues. Per the germline V gene, CDR1 is SGHVS and CDR2 is FNYEAQ. The CDR3 loop is CASSLESRGLVNEQFF. Here the CDR3 DNA reads TGTGCCAGCAGCTTAGAGTCTAGGGGGCTGGTTAATGAGCAGTTCTTC. Supplemented by reference TRBV7-6 and TRBJ2-1, the full variable domain reads GAGVSQSPRYKVTKRGQDVALRCDPISGHVSLYWYRQALGQGPEFLTYFNYEAQQDKSGLPNDRFSAERPEGSISTLTIQRTEQRDSAMYRCASSLESRGLVNEQFFGPGTRLTVL.

This clonotype was counted a few times. The chain uses TRBV5-6 and TRBJ2-7; TRBD2 is a possible D gene (5 bases). V lost 4 bases and J 7 bases, leaving 15 bases between the germline ends. The CDR3 is 13 amino acids. CDR1 and CDR2 (germline): SGHDT, YYEEEE. The CDR3, as DNA: TGTGCCAGCAGCAGGCGCCCTCCGGGGGAGCAGTACGTC. Translated, it gives CASSRRPPGEQYV.

The chain carries TRBV6-1 and TRBJ2-7, with unresolved D. The germline CDR1 and CDR2 sequences are MNHNS and SASEGT. Trimming cost V 3 bases and J 3 bases, with 9 bases left between them. This CDR3 spans 13 amino acids. CDR3 amino acids: CASSEGGHYEQYV. CDR3 bases: TGTGCCAGCAGTGAGGGCGGCCACTACGAGCAGTACGTC.

This clonotype has more than one count but fewer than ten. V gene TRBV6-5 combines with J gene TRBJ1-2; D is uncertain. CDR1 MNHEY and CDR2 SVGAGI come from the germline V gene. This CDR3 region has 12 residues. Trimming took off 9 bases at V and 5 bases at J, with 13 bases between the two ends. The CDR3, as DNA: TGTGCCAGTTCCCGGGCGGGATATGGCTACACCTTC. Its protein product is CASSRAGYGYTF.

The chain recombines TRBV7-2 with TRBJ2-5; no reliable D call. V dropped 7 bases and J dropped 1 base, with 10 bases sitting between them. The CDR3 is 13 residues long. Germline V lookup: CDR1 SGHTA, CDR2 FQGNSA. In nucleotides, the CDR3 is TGTGCCAGCATCCCCACTTTCCAAGAGACCCAGTACTTC. Its protein product is CASIPTFQETQYF.

This clonotype was found many times. The genes are TRBV20-1 and TRBJ2-5, with a tentative D call TRBD1 (6 bases). The germline V gene has CDR1 DFQATT and CDR2 SNEGSKA (reference sequence). The V and J ends lost 2 bases and 1 base respectively, with 8 bases between them. The CDR3 runs to 13 residues. The CDR3 is CSARKDSQETQYF. Written as DNA, the CDR3 is TGCAGTGCTAGAAAGGACAGCCAAGAGACCCAGTACTTC.

This clonotype has only a few counts. The chain uses TRBV20-1 and TRBJ2-3, with TRBD2 identical over 8 bases. Germline V gene sequence: CDR1 DFQATT, CDR2 SNEGSKA (reference sequence). With 8 bases clipped from V and 4 bases from J, the junction kept 8 bases outside the gene matches. This CDR3 region has 13 residues. The CDR3 loop reads CSFLAGGSDTQYF. In DNA, the CDR3 is TGCAGTTTTCTAGCGGGCGGTTCAGATACGCAGTATTTT.

This clonotype was seen more than once but under ten times. This chain links TRBV27 with TRBJ2-7; 9 bases match TRBD1. Germline V lookup: CDR1 MNHEY, CDR2 SMNVEV (reference sequence). The CDR3 runs to 17 residues. V lost 5 bases, J lost 3 bases, and 14 bases stayed unmatched. The CDR3 DNA sequence: TGTGCCAGCAGTCCTAAGGGGGGCGGGACAGGGCTCTACGAGCAGTACTTC. Translating gives CASSPKGGGTGLYEQYF.

The rearrangement joins TRBV5-4 to TRBJ2-3, with D uncertain. The CDR3 extends over 13 amino acids. V lost 0 bases and J 4 bases, leaving 6 bases between the germline ends. The V gene's germline CDR1 is SGHNT and CDR2 YYREEE (reference sequence). CDR3 sequence reads: CASSLADPDTQYF. CDR3 in DNA: TGTGCCAGCAGCTTGGCGGATCCAGATACGCAGTATTTT.

This chain connects TRBV6-5 to TRBJ1-4, with D tentatively TRBD1 (5 bases). The CDR3 contains 15 residues. Per germline, CDR1 MNHEY and CDR2 SVGAGI. V lost 0 bases and J 7 bases, leaving 12 bases between the germline ends. The CDR3 protein is CASSYSNEGFEKLFF. The CDR3 DNA sequence: TGTGCCAGCAGTTACTCGAACGAGGGGTTTGAAAAACTGTTTTTT.

This clonotype was counted only a few times. The rearrangement uses TRBV5-4 and TRBJ2-1; D remains unclear. Trimming removed 4 bases from V and 8 bases from J, with 19 bases in between. From germline, CDR1 is SGHNT and CDR2 YYREEE (reference sequence). The CDR3 totals 15 residues. CDR3 sequence (DNA): TGTGCCAGCAGCCCCCGGGCCCCCACCTCGGATGAGCAGTTCTTC. Amino acid sequence: CASSPRAPTSDEQFF.

The chain joins TRBV4-3 to TRBJ2-7; D not resolved. Germline values: CDR1 LGHNA, CDR2 YSLEER. Trimming removed 1 base at V and 2 bases at J, with 12 bases between. This CDR3 is 15 amino acids long. The CDR3 is CASSQGMFGTYEQYF. For the CDR3, the DNA is TGCGCCAGCAGCCAAGGCATGTTTGGGACCTACGAGCAGTACTTC.

As concerns this clonotype: Compared with germline, one end of the junction differs, possibly owing to a read error. This chain joins TRBV19 and TRBJ2-7; no firm D call. The CDR3 runs 16 residues. The germline V gene has CDR1 LNHDA and CDR2 SQIVND (reference sequence). Here the CDR3 DNA reads TGTGCCAGTAGTATAGATCGGACGGCTATCTCCTACAAGCAGTACTTC. Translated: CASSIDRTAISYKQYF.